This T cell receptor (beta chain) stems from a study of T cells in tumors after PD-1 blockade. Overall study: Excluded were patients with checkpoint blockade, immunosuppressants, or radiotherapy or other anti-cancer therapy within 4 weeks.

Using immunoSEQ multiplex PCR, the repertoire was profiled, and TCRdb retains in-frame clones only, with some absent. The profile shows 10,000 to 15,000 clones, around 60% of them singletons. Whole-study results and caveats: Among squamous cell carcinoma expanded CD8+ clones, 40% to 60% of exhausted ones versus about 30% of others were novel.

The CDR3 extends over 15 amino acids. Germline CDR1 reads SGHDT; CDR2 reads YYEEEE. With 4 bases removed from V and 0 bases from J, the gap between germline ends came to 13 bases. To note about this clone: Its antigen is not identified.

The same primary tumor site was biopsied both before and after PD-1 blockade. Sequencing was performed on tumor tissue, taken before anti-PD-1 treatment. The sequence was obtained from a human donor with cutaneous squamous cell carcinoma. The chain couples TRBV5-6 to TRBJ2-5, with D possibly TRBD2 on 5 matching bases. The CDR3 nucleotides are TGTGCCAGCAGCCTTGAGGGTAGCGACCAAGAGACCCAGTACTTC. Translated: CASSLEGSDQETQYF. Based on the CDR3 plus reference TRBV5-6 and TRBJ2-5, the full variable domain is DAGVTQSPTHLIKTRGQQVTLRCSPKSGHDTVSWYQQALGQGPQFIFQYYEEEERQRGNFPDRFSGHQFPNYSSELNVNALLLGDSALYLCASSLEGSDQETQYFGPGTRLLVL.